Presented here are 6 T cell receptor beta chains from one specimen sequenced in a study of T cell repertoires in cytomegalovirus infection. Their antigens are not known. MiXCR, applied by TCRdb to the reads, yields one record per CDR3 protein. The sample shows about 470,000 distinct CDR3 sequences, about 42% of them seen only once. This material consisted of cultured PBMCs, taken from culture after CMV antigen stimulation. The receptors derive from a human donor in good health (CMV status not recorded). Some clones in this sample may be carry-over from other donors' samples.

In regard to this clonotype: A clone one base away is much larger, so this may be a read error. The rearrangement uses TRBV12-3 or TRBV12-4 and TRBJ2-4, with 7 bases identical to TRBD1. The CDR3 sequence is 17 residues long. The CDR3 DNA reads TGTGCCAGCAGTCCGGGACAGCCGACTTTAGCCAAAAACATTCAGTGCTTC. As protein: CASSPGQPTLAKNIQCF.

The chain has TRBV12-3 or TRBV12-4 and TRBJ2-2, with D possibly being TRBD1 (6 bases). The CDR3 is made up of 13 amino acids. Trimming stripped 5 bases from V and 5 bases from J, with 9 bases between. CDR3 region: CASSTGRTGELFF. The CDR3 nucleotides are TGTGCCAGCAGTACAGGGCGGACCGGGGAGCTGTTTTTT.

This clonotype was seen a few times. The V gene is TRBV6-2 or TRBV6-3, the J gene TRBJ1-1; D ambiguous. Trimming removed 0 bases from V and 4 bases from J, with 9 bases in between. Per germline, CDR1 MNHEY and CDR2 SVGEGT. The CDR3 length is 14 residues. The CDR3 DNA sequence: TGTGCCAGCAGTTACTCTAGTAGAATCACTGAAGCTTTCTTT. Protein product: CASSYSSRITEAFF.

The V call is TRBV20-1, the J call TRBJ1-5, with a possible D match to TRBD1 (6 bases). Trimming cost V 5 bases and J 5 bases, with 13 bases left between them. CDR1 DFQATT and CDR2 SNEGSKA come from the germline V gene (reference sequence). The CDR3 is made up of 13 amino acids. CDR3 DNA: TGCAGTGCTTACCGGGACACAGATCAGCCCCAGCATTTT. Residues: CSAYRDTDQPQHF.

This rearrangement joins TRBV28 to TRBJ2-7, with 8 bases aligning to TRBD1. CDR3 length: 16 amino acids. V lost 0 bases, J lost 4 bases, and 8 bases stayed unmatched. Looked up from germline, CDR1 is MDHEN and CDR2 is SYDVKM. The chain's CDR3 is CASSLWGDRNGYEQYF. The DNA for the CDR3 is TGTGCCAGCAGTTTATGGGGGGACAGGAATGGTTACGAGCAGTACTTC.

The chain couples TRBV19 to TRBJ1-6; 7 nucleotides line up with TRBD1. CDR1 and CDR2 (germline): LNHDA, SQIVND (reference sequence). CDR3 length: 15 residues. Unmatched junction bases numbered 13, after V lost 7 bases and J lost 10 bases. CDR3 bases: TGTGCCAGTACCATCTCCGGGACAGTGGACTCACCCCTCCACTTT. Protein sequence: CASTISGTVDSPLHF. Full variable domain (remainder filled in from reference TRBV19 and TRBJ1-6): DGGITQSPKYLFRKEGQNVTLSCEQNLNHDAMYWYRQDPGQGLRLIYYSQIVNDFQKGDIAEGYSVSREKKESFPLTVTSAQKNPTAFYLCASTISGTVDSPLHFGNGTRLTVT.